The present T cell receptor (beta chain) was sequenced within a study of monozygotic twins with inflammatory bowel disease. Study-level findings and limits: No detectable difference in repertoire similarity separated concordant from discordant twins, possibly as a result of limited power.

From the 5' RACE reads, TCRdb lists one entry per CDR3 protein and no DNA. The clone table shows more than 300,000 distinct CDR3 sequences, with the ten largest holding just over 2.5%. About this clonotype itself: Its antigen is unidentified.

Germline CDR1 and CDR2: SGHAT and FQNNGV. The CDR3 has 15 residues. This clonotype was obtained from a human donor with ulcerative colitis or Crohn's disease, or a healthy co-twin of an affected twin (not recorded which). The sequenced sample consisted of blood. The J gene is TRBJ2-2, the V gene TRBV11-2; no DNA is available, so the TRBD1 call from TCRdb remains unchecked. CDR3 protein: CASSSNDRGPGELFF.